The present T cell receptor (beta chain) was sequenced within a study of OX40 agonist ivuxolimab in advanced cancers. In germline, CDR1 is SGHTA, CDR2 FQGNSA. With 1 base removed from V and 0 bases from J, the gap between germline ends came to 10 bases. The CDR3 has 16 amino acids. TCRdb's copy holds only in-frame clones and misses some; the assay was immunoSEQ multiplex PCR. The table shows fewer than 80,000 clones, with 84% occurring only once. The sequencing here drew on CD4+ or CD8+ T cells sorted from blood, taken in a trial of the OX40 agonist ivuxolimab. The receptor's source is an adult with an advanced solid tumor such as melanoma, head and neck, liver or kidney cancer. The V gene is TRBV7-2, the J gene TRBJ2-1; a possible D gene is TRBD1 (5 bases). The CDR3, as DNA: TGTGCCAGCAGCTTAGGGGGCAAGAGCTCCTACAATGAGCAGTTCTTC. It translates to CASSLGGKSSYNEQFF.